The entry that follows covers one T cell receptor (beta chain) sequence. The entry originates in a study of technical replicates of blood from a handful of donors. Sequencing used immunoSEQ multiplex PCR; TCRdb keeps in-frame clones, though not all of them. The profile covers approximately 100,000 clones, with approximately 94% appearing a single time and less than 0.25% taken by the ten largest. Germline assignment: CDR1 DFQATT and CDR2 SNEGSKA (reference sequence). Trimming cost V 7 bases and J 7 bases; bases outside gene matches: 5. The CDR3 sequence is 11 residues long. The V gene is TRBV20-1, the J gene TRBJ2-3; 7 bases are shared with TRBD1. The sequenced sample consisted of T cells isolated from PBMCs. This sequence originates from a human donor in good health. The CDR3 protein is CSVDRVNTQYF. The CDR3 DNA sequence: TGCAGTGTTGACAGGGTCAATACGCAGTATTTT.